This TCR beta chain is drawn from a study of cytomegalovirus exposure and HLA in healthy donors (dated by TCRdb to the late 2010s). About the full investigation: In an earlier analysis of approximately 500 of the donors, under 300 Gb of sequence data and about 110 million unique TCR beta sequences from about 190 million T cells were reported. Donor age, sex, ethnicity and CMV serostatus were compiled together with the repertoire data. The study profiled the T cell repertoires of approximately 700 subjects by immunosequencing and related them to cytomegalovirus serostatus. Genome-wide SNP genotypes for about three fifths of the 666 donors were used in a later genetic analysis, which treated that subset as a discovery cohort. The aim of the study was to test whether cataloging public T cell receptors could identify signatures of past pathogen exposure. A few DR-DQ haplotypes were handled as single units for association and clustering because linkage in the cohort was strong. A later analysis re-examined previously published TCR beta repertoires from just over 650 donors and added high-resolution HLA genotyping to investigate patterns of TCR occurrence. High-throughput TCR immunosequencing, statistical association of individual TCRs with disease status, and machine learning were combined to predict cytomegalovirus infection status. An early release covering 500 to 750 HLA-typed donors comprised about 300 gigabases of sequencing data and approximately 85 million unique TCR sequences. Across under 500 genotyped donors of the cohort, an average of about 240,000 unique TCR beta nucleotide sequences per donor were sequenced, and approximately 19% of those sequences were non-productive. All discovery cohort repertoires had been generated on a single sequencing platform. HLA typing included class I and class II loci at four-digit resolution. Among the roughly 390 genotyped donors, approximately 81% belonged to the genetic ancestry cluster associated with self-reported Caucasian donors. Typing coverage varied by locus: roughly 620-640 donors for A, B, C, DRB1 and DQB1; under 550 for DQA1; more than 600 for DPA1; roughly 470 for DPB1. An earlier analysis of about 600 of the donors used high-throughput TCR beta sequencing to judge whether each TCR beta V gene segment behaved as functional or pseudogenic. A separate validation cohort of about 110 different subjects was used in addition to the roughly 670-subject first cohort. In the later analysis, no new phenotypic data were used to find candidate immune exposures; instead, reliance was placed on TCR beta sequences and their occurrence across donors.

Trimming takes 3 bases off V and 1 base off J; junction bases not matched to a gene: 4. The CDR3 starts with the cysteine, ends with the phenylalanine, and has 15 residues. Only CDR3 DNA remains: 45 bases, in frame from the first base. CDR1 and CDR2 are drawn from the germline V gene: MDHEN, SYDVKM. Details on this clone: The specificity of this receptor is unknown.

Findings and caveats that apply to the study as a whole: An earlier analysis of some 590 of the donors showed that most TCR beta V segments appeared in productive rearrangements either about 90% or about 30% of the time, which broadly matched IMGT annotations. The earlier analysis of 587 of the donors excluded roughly 16 rarely observed V segments, including chromosome 9 orphons, because counts were too low. A further reported finding was that TCR beta sequences accurately predicted the HLA-A and HLA-B alleles for most subjects in the first cohort. Across donors, most TCR sequences were observed very rarely, whereas some public TCRs were present in many individuals. A later analysis associated 16,951 TCR beta sequences with specific HLA alleles at a false discovery rate of 0.05. Presence/absence analyses assumed roughly uniform sequencing depth across donors, an assumption that may not hold. In a later analysis, several top co-occurrence clusters were reported to appear linked to parvovirus B19, influenza, CMV and Epstein-Barr virus. According to a later analysis, TCR association rates differed among HLA loci, with DRB1 alleles showing the most associated TCRs and HLA-C alleles showing the fewest. A cluster of highly shared sequence variants was judged likely to represent a technical artifact of the sequencing pipeline. In vitro tests confirmed that three of the cytomegalovirus-associated TCR beta chains recognize cytomegalovirus antigens. Immune exposure information for the cohort was limited to CMV serostatus. The classifier was reported to diagnose cytomegalovirus status with high specificity and sensitivity in both the original and validation cohorts. This cohort had only TCR beta chains sequenced, and the lack of alpha or paired-chain data limited which features could be detected. The study listed 164 TCR beta chains as associated with cytomegalovirus. A later analysis found that most CMV-associated TCR beta chains appeared HLA-restricted, with HLA associations seemingly driven largely by CMV exposure. The 87-base-pair reads could not distinguish some IMGT-functional V segments, including TRBV6-2 and TRBV6-3, so those segments were excluded. HLA typing was unavailable for some donors at each locus, so association tests used only the typed subset. In a later genetic analysis, fewer N-insertions in productive TCRs were reported among donors in an Asian-associated ancestry cluster than the roughly 640-donor mean. An association between a missense DCLRE1C variant and V-gene and J-gene trimming of TCR beta chains was found in a later genetic analysis and replicated in an independent cohort. In a later analysis, HLA-associated TCR beta chains showed more clonal expansion and lower generation probabilities than non-associated chains that were equally common. The authors suggested that the approach could potentially be extended to other disease states and immunological phenotypes. Strong co-occurrence of HLA alleles, especially DR and DQ, made assigning TCR associations to individual alleles difficult. Correlated functional status among segregating V segments might be attributable to linkage disequilibrium, but an unknown experimental factor could not be ruled out.

The library was prepared using the immunoSEQ multiplex PCR assay. For the multiplex PCR, a mixture combining 60 forward primers for TCR Vbeta segments and 13 reverse primers for TCR Jbeta segments was used. Amplification of the CDR3 region of rearranged TCR beta genes was performed with a multiplex PCR assay on genomic DNA. The amplified TCR beta libraries were sequenced on the Illumina HiSeq System as 87-base-pair reads. In the source study's methods: A later analysis tallied 75 million to 95 million unique TCR beta chains across the roughly 610 repertoires, and 10 million to 11 million of those chains were shared by two or more donors. Raw reads were error-corrected and collapsed into unique sequences with a nearest-neighbor algorithm that merged closely related sequences to remove PCR and sequencing errors. CDR3 sequences were aligned to IMGT reference sequences to assign V, D and J gene segments. For a sequence to be retained, a match of at least six nucleotides was required to both a V gene segment and a J gene segment. A rearrangement was called productive if the CDR3 had no stop codons and remained in frame with V and J, and every other rearrangement was called non-productive. Following IMGT convention, CDR3 was defined as the stretch from the second conserved V-encoded cysteine up to the conserved J-encoded phenylalanine. The earlier analysis of some 540 of the donors excluded any sequence lacking an unambiguous match to a single V gene segment. In an earlier analysis of 450 to 700 of the donors, V segments were called functional above 56.7% productive rearrangements and were called segregating when the between-donor standard deviation exceeded 5%. A statistical classification framework was built to diagnose cytomegalovirus status from the catalog of TCR beta chain sequences. V and J gene assignment, in a later analysis, came from comparing TCR nucleotide sequences with IMGT/GENE-DB human TR gene sequences. The TCRdist pipeline was used in a later analysis to assign CDR3 sequences and most-parsimonious VDJ recombination scenarios. In a later analysis, each TCR beta chain was defined by its CDR3 amino acid sequence together with its V-gene family, and reads without a unique V-gene family were excluded. As a way to deal with suspected cross-contamination and a sequencing artifact, a later analysis dropped under 600 nucleotide sequences that were highly shared and had low generation probability. In a later analysis, a clonal expansion index was calculated for each public chain from normalized within-repertoire ranks of inferred template counts. Generation probabilities in a later analysis came from a VDJ recombination model fitted to out-of-frame rearrangements, and those results were checked against IGoR. A later analysis scored TCR-TCR, TCR-HLA and TCR-CMV co-occurrence with hypergeometric tests, applying a repertoire-size bias correction to TCR pairs. In a later analysis, false discovery rates were estimated by permuting HLA or CMV assignments 20 times. A later analysis grouped co-occurring TCRs with DBSCAN, adding TCRdist sequence similarity when clustering within HLA-allele-positive subsets. Repertoires with fewer than 30,000 or more than 120,000 public chains were left out of co-occurrence clustering, as were about five repertoires with anomalous nucleotide sharing. What TCRdb holds here is the immuneACCESS table cut down to in-frame rearrangements. Part of the clones is not present; checked against another copy, under half of the missing clones reflect an unresolved V gene, and the others are unexplained. Clone size and V and J calls were adopted from that table, with D and trimming inferred from the DNA. The table kept for this sample lists 100,000 to 150,000 clones. The ten biggest clones cover around 1.6% of the sample.

The cohort was made up of 500 to 800 healthy bone marrow donors. At the time of sampling, all cohort members were nominally healthy, though unrecorded immune exposures were likely present. The donor was CMV seropositive and belonged to the group of 250 to 300 seropositive cohort members. A peripheral blood sample was collected from each donor, and TCR beta sequencing was performed on peripheral blood mononuclear cells. The Qiagen DNeasy Blood Extraction Kit was used to extract genomic DNA from the blood cell samples. The V gene is TRBV28 and the J gene is TRBJ2-5; 8 central bases correspond to TRBD1. The sequenced sample was PBMCs. This TCR was recovered from a woman in her thirties or forties in good health and CMV-seropositive. Here is the DNA: TGTGCCAGCAGTTTGGTAGGACAGGGCCAAGAGACCCAGTACTTC. This codes for CASSLVGQGQETQYF.